This TCR beta chain was identified in a study of cytomegalovirus exposure and HLA in healthy donors. Broader study findings: Presence/absence analyses treated sequencing depth as roughly uniform across donors. Sequences of the TCR beta chain were said to predict the HLA-A and HLA-B alleles of most subjects accurately. Later analysis indicated greater clonal expansion among HLA-associated TCR beta chains than among equally common other chains.

The PCR had 60 Vbeta and 13 Jbeta primers. Clones were read by immunoSEQ multiplex PCR, and TCRdb kept only the in-frame ones, dropping some. The repertoire holds some 190,000 clones, with 80% as singletons. The length of the CDR3 is 15 residues. Germline CDR1 SGHTA, CDR2 FQGNSA. J gave up 6 bases and V 5 bases, and 6 bases lay outside the gene matches. As regards this clone: Its specificity is not known.

Unrecorded immune exposure was likely among donors, who were nominally healthy when sampled. Sequencing was done on a sample of PBMCs. V usage is TRBV7-2 and J usage is TRBJ2-2, with 10 bases fitting TRBD2. This clonotype was obtained from a girl aged 5-17 years in good health and CMV-seropositive. The CDR3 DNA reads TGTGCCAGCAGCCCCAGCGGGAGGGCAGCCGGGGAGCTGTTTTTT. It translates to CASSPSGRAAGELFF.